This T cell receptor (beta chain) was observed in a study of cytomegalovirus exposure and HLA in healthy donors. General study results and limits: Earlier analysis found most TCR beta V segments productive about 90% or about 30% of the time.

Primers included in the PCR were 60 Vbeta and 13 Jbeta primers. Assay: immunoSEQ multiplex PCR; the TCRdb copy retains only in-frame clones and omits some. Of about 43,000 clones listed, approximately 75% are singletons. Germline V CDR1 and CDR2: MNHEY, SMNVEV (reference sequence). Losses at the gene ends were 11 bases for V and 5 bases for J; bases not matched to a gene: 7. This CDR3 region has 12 residues. Note on this clone: Its matching antigen is unknown.

V is TRBV27 and J is TRBJ2-3; 7 bases are a match to TRBD2. The origin of this receptor is a man aged 25 to 40 in good health and CMV-seronegative. The sequenced sample was PBMCs. In DNA, the CDR3 is TGTGCCGGGCTTGGGGGGGGAGATACGCAGTATTTT. It encodes CAGLGGGDTQYF.